These 9 T cell receptor beta chains were all obtained from the same sample, sequenced in a study of graft-versus-host responses after intestinal transplantation (TCRdb year 2021). Libraries were built with the immunoSEQ multiplex PCR assay. Sourced from immuneACCESS, this table was stored by TCRdb with only in-frame sequences that have V and J called. A share of the clones is absent; for the studies checked, an unresolved V gene accounts for under half, and the remainder has no known explanation. The sample table lists 10,000 to 15,000 clones, about a third of them with a count of one. Clones ranked in the top ten supply roughly 3.2% of the sample. The sample's time point label, in plain terms: cells obtained before transplantation from donor or recipient. In mixed lymphocyte reactions, approximately 200,000 CFSE-labeled pre-transplant responders were plated with approximately 200,000 irradiated violet-dye-labeled stimulators and cultured for 6 days.

The sample was alloreactive CD8+ T cells from a mixed lymphocyte reaction culture, taken before intestinal transplant. The cell subset or site label on this specimen signifies: CFSE-low proliferating T cells sorted from approximately 6-day pre-transplant mixed lymphocyte reaction (GvH or HvG direction). Receptors were obtained from a human patient who received an intestinal transplant.

The chain couples TRBV7-9 to TRBJ2-1; weak D call: TRBD2 (5 bases). Germline V lookup: CDR1 SEHNR, CDR2 FQNEAQ (reference sequence). Between the trimmed V and J ends, which lost 5 bases and 4 bases, there was a span of 18 bases. There are 16 residues in the CDR3. The CDR3: CASSPWRTPRYNEQFF. The DNA for the CDR3 is TGTGCCAGCAGCCCATGGAGGACTCCGAGGTACAATGAGCAGTTCTTC. Using reference TRBV7-9 and TRBJ2-1 for the parts outside the CDR3, the full variable domain is DTGVSQNPRHKITKRGQNVTFRCDPISEHNRLYWYRQTLGQGPEFLTYFQNEAQLEKSRLLSDRFSAERPKGSFSTLEIQRTEQGDSAMYLCASSPWRTPRYNEQFFGPGTRLTVL.

V and J are TRBV1 and TRBJ2-6; TRBD1 was called by the table and not checked on the DNA. TRBV1 corresponds to a pseudogene. The CDR3 is 18 amino acids. The CDR3 nucleotides read TGCACCAGCAGTCTCCGATGTTTGTGCACAAGTCGGGCCAACGTCCTGACTTTC. Protein: CTSSLRCLCTSRANVLTF.

V usage is TRBV11-2 and J usage is TRBJ1-1; no clear D. The CDR3 length is 16 residues. Between the trimmed V and J ends, which lost 5 bases and 5 bases, there was a span of 21 bases. The V gene's germline CDR1 is SGHAT and CDR2 FQNNGV. CDR3 sequence: CASSPGGPGFPTEAFF. In DNA form, the CDR3 reads TGTGCCAGCAGCCCAGGAGGCCCGGGGTTTCCGACTGAAGCTTTCTTT.

This clone was found a few times. The CDR3 bases are TGCGCCAGCAGCCAAGTTCTCGATCCGAACACTGAAGCTTTCTTT. This translates into CASSQVLDPNTEAFF. The rearrangement uses TRBV4-1 and TRBJ1-1; D uncertain. The CDR3 runs to 15 residues. With 1 base removed from V and 1 base from J, the gap between germline ends came to 10 bases. Germline V lookup: CDR1 MGHRA, CDR2 YSYEKL.

This clone was counted only a few times. The chain uses TRBV6-8 and TRBJ1-1; D is unclear. V was trimmed by 6 bases and J by 1 base, leaving 12 bases between them. This CDR3 has 14 residues. Germline CDR1 MNHGY, CDR2 SAAAGT. The CDR3: CASSPGGWNTEAFF. CDR3 in DNA: TGTGCCAGCAGCCCCGGAGGGTGGAACACTGAAGCTTTCTTT.

This clone rates as medium-sized. Distinct nucleotide sequences in the sample also encode this CDR3. This chain joins TRBV4-1 and TRBJ2-2, with 8 positions matching TRBD1. The CDR3 consists of 17 residues. The trim removed 1 base at V and 3 bases at J, leaving 7 bases unmatched. Germline V gene data show CDR1 as MGHRA and CDR2 as YSYEKL. CDR3 in amino acids: CASSQGGGQGYTGELFF. The DNA for the CDR3 is TGCGCCAGCAGCCAAGGGGGTGGACAGGGTTACACCGGGGAGCTGTTTTTT.

The chain is built from TRBV5-4 and TRBJ2-1; 9 bases agree with TRBD2. Germline loops: CDR1 SGHNT, CDR2 YYREEE (reference sequence). V shed 1 base, J shed 5 bases, and the junction held 7 bases outside the gene matches. There are 16 residues in the CDR3. The CDR3 loop reads CASSLWGGREDNEQFF. The CDR3 coding sequence is TGTGCCAGCAGCTTGTGGGGCGGGAGGGAAGACAATGAGCAGTTCTTC.

V is TRBV5-1 and J is TRBJ2-1; maybe TRBD1 (6 bases). The CDR3 totals 17 residues. Trimming took off 1 base at V and 2 bases at J, with 16 bases between the two ends. The germline V gene encodes CDR1 SGHRS and CDR2 YFSETQ. As DNA, the CDR3 is TGCGCCAGCAGCTTGTATAGGGGGATATTAACCTACAATGAGCAGTTCTTC. Translation: CASSLYRGILTYNEQFF.

The rearrangement uses TRBV9 and TRBJ2-3, with D maybe TRBD2 (7 bases). The CDR3 sequence is 15 residues long. Germline-derived CDR1 and CDR2 are SGDLS and YYNGEE. V lost 2 bases to trimming and J lost 3 bases, with 13 bases between them. The CDR3 DNA follows: TGTGCCAGCAGCGTGGGAGGGGGGCTTACAGATACGCAGTATTTT. It is translated as CASSVGGGLTDTQYF.